Only one count was recorded for the clone carrying this T cell receptor (beta chain). Antigen specificity is unknown. This sample is part of a study of shared clonotypes between healthy human individuals. Study results and caveats: Estimated clonotype richness was generally higher in naive than memory subsets. Sharing across four donors was highest in naive CD4 (around 5%) and lowest in memory CD8 (0.4%).

A 200 ng quantity of DNA, 25,000 to 35,000 T cell genomes, went into the sorted-subset replicate PCRs. The assay was immunoSEQ multiplex PCR, and TCRdb's table has in-frame clones only and misses some. In the table there are about 2.3 million clones, just under 95% of which are singletons. Unmatched junction bases numbered 9, after V lost 0 bases and J lost 0 bases. This CDR3 region has 17 residues. Germline CDR1 reads SGHTS; CDR2 reads YDEGEE. Each donor was a Caucasian adult residing in Nashville, Tennessee. This clonotype originated in a man younger than 35 in good health. Some clones in this sample may be carry-over from other donors' samples. The sample taken for sequencing was naive CD4+ T cells from PBMCs. Subset reported: CD45RA+ positively selected. This chain connects TRBV5-8 to TRBJ2-7, with 7 nucleotides matching TRBD2. CDR3 DNA: TGTGCCAGCAGCTTGGCTTGGGGAGCGGGACCCTCCTACGAGCAGTACTTC. Translated, it gives CASSLAWGAGPSYEQYF.